The T cell receptor (beta chain) under discussion was sequenced for a study of T cells after yellow fever vaccination. TCRdb independently ran MiXCR on the 5' RACE reads; one entry per CDR3 protein. The data contain almost 70,000 distinct CDR3 sequences, approximately 5.9% of them singletons. Study-wide points: A large majority of primary-vaccination clones showed up again after the booster (about 97% CD4, about 90% CD8). The study found a weaker secondary response that peaked faster, day 5 versus 15.

With 2 bases removed from V and 2 bases from J, the gap between germline ends came to 12 bases. The CDR3 spans 15 residues. The germline V gene encodes CDR1 SGHRS and CDR2 YFSETQ. This clonotype has a count of ten or more. Its antigen is unknown. The starting material was CD4+ T cells sorted from PBMCs, obtained roughly 14 days after the first yellow fever vaccination. This chain connects TRBV5-1 to TRBJ2-3, with D perhaps given as TRBD1 or TRBD2 (5 bases each). The receptor was derived from a man aged 18 to 29 who received the YFV17D yellow fever vaccine. CDR3: CASSFGGSYTDTQYF. The CDR3 DNA reads as TGCGCCAGCAGCTTTGGGGGTTCGTACACAGATACGCAGTATTTT.